This T cell receptor (beta chain) was retrieved from a study of OX40 agonist ivuxolimab in advanced cancers. Study details: Earlier treatment with anti-PD-1, anti-PD-L1 or anti-CTLA-4 was permitted, and less than 50% had received some. Three patients, one with hepatocellular carcinoma and two with cutaneous melanoma, achieved partial responses. Regarding the study as a whole: Certain nonresponders likewise exhibited a low normalized T-cell clonal expansion. The work left the antigen specificity of expanded peripheral T cells undetermined.

As for this clone: Its antigen remains unidentified.

J was trimmed by 7 bases and V by 2 bases; bases with no gene match: 5. Per germline, CDR1 LNHDA and CDR2 SQIVND (reference sequence). The CDR3 has 15 residues. Clones were sequenced by immunoSEQ multiplex PCR, and TCRdb holds only the in-frame ones, with some missing. The sample holds roughly 67,000 clones, roughly 90% seen once. This receptor was taken from an adult with an advanced solid tumor such as melanoma, head and neck, liver or kidney cancer. V is TRBV19 and J is TRBJ2-1; 10 bases agree with TRBD1. Source: CD4+ or CD8+ T cells sorted from blood, taken in a trial of the OX40 agonist ivuxolimab. This chain's CDR3 is CASSISGQGRNEQFF. CDR3 sequence (DNA): TGTGCCAGTAGTATATCGGGACAGGGGAGGAATGAGCAGTTCTTC.